This T cell receptor beta chain appears in the sequencing data of a study of tumor-infiltrating lymphocytes in oesophageal squamous cell carcinoma. TCRdb used MiXCR to reprocess the PCR reads, holding one entry per CDR3 protein. The sample comprises about 12,000 distinct CDR3 sequences, around 49% of which are singletons, and 34% rests with the top ten. J was trimmed by 6 bases and V by 2 bases; bases with no gene match: 7. This CDR3 has 15 amino acids. Germline V gene lookup returns CDR1 SGHVS and CDR2 FQNEAQ. The sequence was collected from a female donor with esophageal squamous cell carcinoma. The sample was esophageal tumor tissue. V and J are TRBV7-8 and TRBJ1-5; 7 positions agree with TRBD1. The CDR3 protein is CASSLSGQQGQPQHF. The CDR3 DNA is TGTGCCAGCAGCTTATCGGGACAGCAAGGTCAGCCCCAGCATTTT.